The rows below give T cell receptor beta chains drawn from one sample of a study of circulating and synovial CD4+ cells in juvenile arthritis. Clones were read by immunoSEQ multiplex PCR, and TCRdb kept only the in-frame ones, dropping some. This table has 2,500 to 3,500 clones, around 82% appearing once. Sequencing input: CD4+ T cells from synovial fluid. Receptors originate from a human donor with juvenile idiopathic arthritis. Both conserved end residues are part of each CDR3. D genes are given only for firm matches. Clone size is given for some rows only: seen once, a few or many times, or a class if the clone is expanded.

CDR3 DNA: TGTGCCAGCAGCATTGCAGGGGGAGATACGCAGTATTTT
CDR3 protein: CASSIAGGDTQYF
V gene: TRBV9
D gene: TRBD1
clone size: .
J gene: TRBJ2-3

CDR3 DNA: TGTGCCAGCAGCCCAGGACTCGTCGAGACCCAGTACTTC
CDR3 protein: CASSPGLVETQYF
V gene: TRBV5-6
D gene: .
clone size: .
J gene: TRBJ2-5

CDR3 DNA: TGTGCCAGCAGCCGCCGTTTGAGCGGGATTCGCCACGAGCAGTACTTC
CDR3 protein: CASSRRLSGIRHEQYF
V gene: TRBV27
D gene: TRBD2
clone size: few
J gene: TRBJ2-7

CDR3 DNA: TGTGCCAGCAGCCTCGGGGAGGGAAGGTACGAGCAGTACTTC
CDR3 protein: CASSLGEGRYEQYF
V gene: TRBV5-5
D gene: TRBD2
clone size: .
J gene: TRBJ2-7

CDR3 DNA: TGTGCCAGCAGCTTAGTAGCGGGAGGGGGAGAGACCCAGTACTTC
CDR3 protein: CASSLVAGGGETQYF
V gene: TRBV7-2
D gene: TRBD2
clone size: .
J gene: TRBJ2-5

CDR3 DNA: TGTGCCAGTACCCAAATAGGACAGGGTCGAAATGAGCAGTTCTTC
CDR3 protein: CASTQIGQGRNEQFF
V gene: TRBV19
D gene: TRBD1
clone size: .
J gene: TRBJ2-1

CDR3 DNA: TGTGCCAGCAGCCAGGGGGGTAGCAATCAGCCCCAGCATTTT
CDR3 protein: CASSQGGSNQPQHF
V gene: TRBV28
D gene: TRBD1
clone size: .
J gene: TRBJ1-5

CDR3 DNA: TGTGCCATCAACAGGGGGCCTAACGAGCAGTACTTC
CDR3 protein: CAINRGPNEQYF
V gene: TRBV28
D gene: TRBD1
clone size: .
J gene: TRBJ2-7

CDR3 DNA: TGTGCCAGTTCCGGGACTCAGCCTATCTATGGCTACACCTTC
CDR3 protein: CASSGTQPIYGYTF
V gene: TRBV19
D gene: .
clone size: .
J gene: TRBJ1-2

CDR3 DNA: TGCGCCAGCAGCCAAGAAAGGGACAGGGCCTATGGCTACACCTTC
CDR3 protein: CASSQERDRAYGYTF
V gene: TRBV4-1
D gene: TRBD1
clone size: .
J gene: TRBJ1-2

CDR3 DNA: TGTGCCAGCAGCTTGGTCCCCAATCTCGAGCAGTACTTC
CDR3 protein: CASSLVPNLEQYF
V gene: TRBV5-6
D gene: .
clone size: .
J gene: TRBJ2-7

CDR3 DNA: TGTGCCAGCAGTTTAAAGGCTAGCGCCCTCTCCTACAATGAGCAGTTCTTC
CDR3 protein: CASSLKASALSYNEQFF
V gene: TRBV27
D gene: .
clone size: .
J gene: TRBJ2-1

CDR3 DNA: TGTGCCAGCAGCTTAGGGCTAGCGTTAACAGATACGCAGTATTTT
CDR3 protein: CASSLGLALTDTQYF
V gene: TRBV7-6
D gene: .
clone size: few
J gene: TRBJ2-3

CDR3 DNA: TGTGCCAGCAGCTTAGAGCGGACCAGGGGATCTTATGAAAAACTGTTTTTT
CDR3 protein: CASSLERTRGSYEKLFF
V gene: TRBV7-8
D gene: .
clone size: .
J gene: TRBJ1-4

CDR3 DNA: TGCGCCAGCAGTCAATCGAGAGGATATATGGGCAATCAGCCCCAGCATTTT
CDR3 protein: CASSQSRGYMGNQPQHF
V gene: TRBV23-1
D gene: .
clone size: .
J gene: TRBJ1-5

CDR3 DNA: TGTGCCAGTCGCGCGATGGATGAGCAGTTCTTC
CDR3 protein: CASRAMDEQFF
V gene: TRBV19
D gene: .
clone size: .
J gene: TRBJ2-1

CDR3 DNA: TGCGCCAGCAGCAGACCCGGGACAGGGGCGTTCGAGCAGTACTTC
CDR3 protein: CASSRPGTGAFEQYF
V gene: TRBV4-1
D gene: TRBD1
clone size: .
J gene: TRBJ2-7

CDR3 DNA: TGCAGTGCCATCCGGGAGACCCAGTACTTC
CDR3 protein: CSAIRETQYF
V gene: TRBV20-1
D gene: .
clone size: .
J gene: TRBJ2-5

CDR3 DNA: TGTGCCAGCAGCTTAAAAGATGGGGCAGGGAGGGACGAGCAGTACTTC
CDR3 protein: CASSLKDGAGRDEQYF
V gene: TRBV7-8
D gene: TRBD2
clone size: .
J gene: TRBJ2-7

CDR3 DNA: TGTGCCAGCAGCCGATCTACAGGGAATCTTTATAATTCACCCCTCCACTTT
CDR3 protein: CASSRSTGNLYNSPLHF
V gene: TRBV7-2
D gene: .
clone size: .
J gene: TRBJ1-6

CDR3 DNA: TGTGCCAGCTCACCCGGACAGGGAAGAGTCTACGAGCAGTACTTC
CDR3 protein: CASSPGQGRVYEQYF
V gene: TRBV18
D gene: TRBD1
clone size: .
J gene: TRBJ2-7

CDR3 DNA: TGTGCCAGCAGCTATGGGGGGACCACAGATACGCAGTATTTT
CDR3 protein: CASSYGGTTDTQYF
V gene: TRBV9
D gene: .
clone size: .
J gene: TRBJ2-3